These 23 T cell receptor beta chains share one sample of origin, sequenced in a study of T cell changes during pregnancy in multiple sclerosis. The protocol was immunoSEQ multiplex PCR, while the TCRdb copy is restricted to in-frame clones and leaves out a portion. Among about 36,000 clones listed, almost 95% were seen once. What was sequenced was PBMCs (not recorded whether the cells were cultured). The receptor source for this set is a female donor with multiple sclerosis, enrolled in a pregnancy study.

This sequence joins TRBV30 and TRBJ2-1; possibly TRBD2 for D (6 bases). Germline-derived CDR1 and CDR2 are GTSNPN and SVGIG (reference sequence). V was pared by 4 bases and J by 7 bases, with 20 bases between. The CDR3 contains 15 residues. CDR3 region: CAWTLSGAMWNEQFF. The DNA of the CDR3 is TGTGCCTGGACGTTATCGGGAGCCATGTGGAATGAGCAGTTCTTC.

J is TRBJ2-1 and V is TRBV7-3; tentative D call: TRBD2 (5 bases). This CDR3 is built from 15 residues. V was pared by 0 bases and J by 5 bases, with 11 bases between. Per germline, CDR1 SGHTA and CDR2 FQGTGA. CDR3 loop: CASSLTVQADNEQFF. CDR3 nucleotide sequence: TGTGCCAGCAGCTTAACGGTCCAAGCGGACAATGAGCAGTTCTTC.

J is TRBJ2-1 and V is TRBV7-6; D not certain. CDR3 length: 15 residues. Trimming took 5 bases from V and 5 from J, leaving 16 bases between them. Germline CDR1 SGHVS, CDR2 FNYEAQ. This CDR3 is CASSPYPAANNEQFF. The CDR3 DNA sequence: TGTGCCAGCAGCCCATACCCGGCGGCCAACAATGAGCAGTTCTTC.

The V gene is TRBV5-4, the J gene TRBJ2-7; 8 bases line up with TRBD1. The CDR3 covers 14 residues. The germline gives CDR1 SGHNT, CDR2 YYREEE (reference sequence). V shed 4 bases and J 3 bases; nucleotides not matched to a gene: 6. The CDR3 loop is CASSKPTGDYEQYF. As DNA, the CDR3 is TGTGCCAGCAGCAAGCCGACAGGGGACTACGAGCAGTACTTC.

This chain joins TRBV4-3 and TRBJ2-3, with 10 bases that match TRBD1. V was pared by 0 bases and J by 1 base, with 1 base of the junction left unmatched. Germline CDR1 LGHNA, CDR2 YSLEER. The CDR3 spans 16 residues. The CDR3: CASSQDGQGGTDTQYF. In nucleotides, the CDR3 is TGCGCCAGCAGCCAAGATGGACAGGGGGGCACAGATACGCAGTATTTT.

This chain joins TRBV7-9 and TRBJ1-5; 12 bases agree with TRBD1. This CDR3 has 19 amino acids. Germline assignment: CDR1 SEHNR and CDR2 FQNEAQ (reference sequence). V was clipped by 3 bases and J by 2 bases; unmatched bases: 11. The CDR3 sequence: CASSFTGTGGLLGNQPQHF. In nucleotides, the CDR3 is TGTGCCAGCAGCTTCACAGGGACAGGGGGCTTATTGGGCAATCAGCCCCAGCATTTT.

The chain joins TRBV13 to TRBJ2-7; the D gene is possibly TRBD2 (6 bases). The CDR3 loop spans 16 amino acids. CDR1 and CDR2 (germline): PRHDT, FYEKMQ (reference sequence). The germline V and J ends were trimmed by 2 bases and 6 bases, with 20 bases remaining between them. CDR3 sequence: CASSLRTDSSGGEQYF. The CDR3 DNA follows: TGTGCCAGCAGCTTACGCACAGATTCCTCCGGGGGCGAGCAGTACTTC.

This chain connects TRBV7-5 to TRBJ2-3; whether TRBD1, the table's D call, matches the DNA was not checked. TRBV7-5 is annotated as a pseudogene. This CDR3 is 12 amino acids long. The CDR3 reads CVRRPGADTQYF. The CDR3 DNA is TGTGTCAGAAGGCCAGGGGCAGATACGCAGTATTTT.

This chain links TRBV5-1 with TRBJ1-2; tentatively, D is TRBD1 (6 bases). Germline V lookup: CDR1 SGHRS, CDR2 YFSETQ. Trimming shortened V by 3 bases and J by 3 bases, and 9 bases separated the two germline ends. The CDR3 is 13 residues long. The CDR3 here is CASSSTGDYGYTF. The DNA of the CDR3 is TGCGCCAGCAGCTCGACAGGCGACTATGGCTACACCTTC. The full variable domain, its missing parts supplied by reference TRBV5-1 and TRBJ1-2, is KAGVTQTPRYLIKTRGQQVTLSCSPISGHRSVSWYQQTPGQGLQFLFEYFSETQRNKGNFPGRFSGRQFSNSRSEMNVSTLELGDSALYLCASSSTGDYGYTFGSGTRLTVV.

CDR3 coding DNA: TGTGCCAGCAGCAATCGACAGGGGCCCTACACTGAAGCTTTCTTT. Encoded protein: CASSNRQGPYTEAFF. V gene TRBV9 combines with J gene TRBJ1-1, with 8 bases identical to TRBD1. J was trimmed by 3 bases and V by 4 bases; bases with no gene match: 8. Germline loops: CDR1 SGDLS, CDR2 YYNGEE. This CDR3 region has 15 residues.

This chain joins TRBV18 and TRBJ2-1; weak D call: TRBD1 (6 bases). This CDR3 comprises 14 residues. Germline values: CDR1 KGHSH, CDR2 LQKENI. V was trimmed by 4 bases and J by 4 bases, leaving 11 bases between them. The CDR3 DNA follows: TGTGCCAGCTCACTCCGGACAGCTTACAATGAGCAGTTCTTC. Translating it yields CASSLRTAYNEQFF. Together with reference TRBV18 and TRBJ2-1, the CDR3 gives the full variable domain: NAGVMQNPRHLVRRRGQEARLRCSPMKGHSHVYWYRQLPEEGLKFMVYLQKENIIDESGMPKERFSAEFPKEGPSILRIQQVVRGDSAAYFCASSLRTAYNEQFFGPGTRLTVL.

The chain is built from TRBV7-9 and TRBJ1-2, with D unclear. Germline CDR1 SEHNR, CDR2 FQNEAQ (reference sequence). The CDR3 consists of 11 residues. Trimming pared 3 bases from V and 8 bases from J, leaving 7 bases between. The CDR3 DNA follows: TGTGCCAGCAGCTTGGTCGACGGCTACACCTTC. It translates to CASSLVDGYTF.

J is TRBJ1-2 and V is TRBV9, with TRBD1 matching over 8 bases. Germline values: CDR1 SGDLS, CDR2 YYNGEE. The V gene end was trimmed by 4 bases and the J gene end by 2 bases; junction bases not matched to a gene: 7. The CDR3 is made up of 15 amino acids. The CDR3, as DNA: TGTGCCAGCAGCCTCGGACAGGGAGGGAACTATGGCTACACCTTC. Its protein product is CASSLGQGGNYGYTF.

The chain employs TRBV29-1 and TRBJ1-2; 8 bases match TRBD1. CDR1 SQVTM and CDR2 ANQGSEA come from the germline V gene. With 4 bases clipped from V and 3 bases from J, the junction kept 10 bases outside the gene matches. The CDR3 spans 15 residues. In DNA, the CDR3 is TGCAGCGTTGGGGAGGACAGGGTGGGGGACTATGGCTACACCTTC. It yields the protein CSVGEDRVGDYGYTF. Combining the CDR3 with reference TRBV29-1 and TRBJ1-2 gives the whole variable domain SAVISQKPSRDICQRGTSLTIQCQVDSQVTMMFWYRQQPGQSLTLIATANQGSEATYESGFVIDKFPISRPNLTFSTLTVSNMSPEDSSIYLCSVGEDRVGDYGYTFGSGTRLTVV.

This chain's CDR3 is CASSPGLADTDTQYF. The CDR3 DNA sequence: TGTGCCAGCTCACCAGGTCTAGCGGACACAGATACGCAGTATTTT. The chain is built from TRBV18 and TRBJ2-3; the match to TRBD2 covers 7 bases. Per germline, CDR1 KGHSH and CDR2 LQKENI. The CDR3 sequence is 15 residues long. V was pared by 2 bases and J by 2 bases, with 4 bases of the junction left unmatched.

As concerns this clone: Because the CDR3's place on the DNA is in doubt, the DNA is left out and the CDR3 is given as listed by TCRdb. CDR3 in amino acids: CASSSSTGEVKLFF. This chain connects TRBV28 to TRBJ1-4; the D call in the table, TRBD1, was not verified against the DNA. The CDR3 is 14 residues long, ends included. Germline CDR1 is MDHEN and CDR2 is SYDVKM.

The J gene is TRBJ2-1, the V gene TRBV30, with unresolved D. Germline V CDR1 and CDR2: GTSNPN, SVGIG (reference sequence). The V and J ends lost 2 bases and 8 bases respectively, with 13 bases between them. The CDR3 has 13 residues. The DNA of the CDR3 is TGTGCCTGGAGTCTTCTAGAGGCGGATGAGCAGTTCTTC. Its protein product is CAWSLLEADEQFF.

This rearrangement joins TRBV19 to TRBJ1-1; TRBD1 is a possible D gene (5 bases). The CDR3 loop spans 13 amino acids. The V end was cut by 2 bases, the J end by 8 bases, with 12 bases between. CDR1 is LNHDA, CDR2 SQIVND, per germline (reference sequence). The CDR3 DNA is TGTGCCAGTAGTATAACGGGGGAGTCGGAAGCTTTCTTT. It codes for CASSITGESEAFF.

This chain links TRBV6-5 with TRBJ2-3, with 9 bases lining up with TRBD2. The germline V gene has CDR1 MNHEY and CDR2 SVGAGI. The CDR3 length is 15 residues. Trimming took 7 bases from V and 2 from J; bases not matched to a gene: 7. The CDR3 DNA follows: TGTGCCAGCAACCTAGCGGGATCGTTCACAGATACGCAGTATTTT. Its protein is CASNLAGSFTDTQYF.

The V and J genes are TRBV7-7 and TRBJ1-1, with D unresolved. This CDR3 is 13 amino acids long. Germline values: CDR1 SSHAT, CDR2 FNYEAQ (reference sequence). Between the trimmed V and J ends, which lost 5 bases and 3 bases, there was a span of 10 bases. This CDR3 reads CASSRGEDTEAFF. Written as DNA, the CDR3 is TGTGCCAGCAGCCGGGGAGAAGACACTGAAGCTTTCTTT.

This clone was observed once. The chain is built from TRBV19 and TRBJ1-2; 7 nucleotides agree with TRBD1. CDR1 is LNHDA, CDR2 SQIVND, per germline (reference sequence). The CDR3 sequence is 16 residues long. J was trimmed by 5 bases and V by 3 bases; bases with no gene match: 12. CDR3 in DNA: TGTGCCAGTAGTATCCTGACCGGACAGGTTGAATATGGCTACACCTTC. Translated, it gives CASSILTGQVEYGYTF.

The chain employs TRBV7-3 and TRBJ2-3; 11 bases align to TRBD2. With 5 bases clipped from V and 0 bases from J, the junction kept 4 bases outside the gene matches. The CDR3 loop spans 16 amino acids. Germline loops: CDR1 SGHTA, CDR2 FQGTGA. The CDR3 DNA follows: TGTGCCAGCAGCCCACGACTAGCGGGAAGCACAGATACGCAGTATTTT. It is translated as CASSPRLAGSTDTQYF.

This clone was observed a single time. V and J are TRBV4-1 and TRBJ2-7; the match to TRBD2 covers 13 bases. The CDR3 loop spans 16 amino acids. The germline CDR1 and CDR2 sequences are MGHRA and YSYEKL. The trim removed 3 bases at V and 1 base at J, leaving 3 bases unmatched. CDR3 amino acids: CASSQKLAGGSYEQYF. As DNA, the CDR3 is TGCGCCAGCAGCCAGAAACTAGCGGGAGGGTCCTACGAGCAGTACTTC.